The source of this T cell receptor beta chain is a study of early T cells in non-severe SARS-CoV-2 infection. Germline CDR1 and CDR2: DFQATT and SNEGSKA (reference sequence). The CDR3 is made up of 14 amino acids. The germline V and J ends were trimmed by 5 bases and 0 bases, with 13 bases remaining between them. Unique molecular identifiers tagged individual cDNA molecules. Each CDR3 protein is one row after TCRdb ran MiXCR on the 5' RACE reads. The sample has tens of thousands of distinct CDR3 sequences; about an eighth are singletons. This clonotype was found a few times. The chain joins TRBV20-1 to TRBJ1-1; D may be TRBD1 (5 bases). Specimen: whole blood, collected at baseline. The receptor comes from an adult who was a healthcare worker with PCR-confirmed SARS-CoV-2 infection or an uninfected control (not recorded which). CDR3: CSARIGTLNTEAFF. CDR3 coding DNA: TGCAGTGCTCGAATCGGGACTCTGAACACTGAAGCTTTCTTT.